The source of this T cell receptor (beta chain) is a study of chemoradiotherapy in HPV16-positive cancers. Here immunoSEQ multiplex PCR was the method, and the copy in TCRdb shows in-frame clones only, minus some. The sample lists some 8,600 clones; 60% to 80% were seen once. Repertoires were sampled repeatedly during chemoradiotherapy. Germline V lookup: CDR1 MNHEY, CDR2 SVGAGI. Trimming shortened V by 3 bases and J by 9 bases, and 14 bases separated the two germline ends. The CDR3 is 14 amino acids. The sample was taken from a patient who underwent chemoradiotherapy. This clonotype originated in a human donor with HPV-associated anogenital cancer. The chain combines TRBV6-5 with TRBJ1-4, with D maybe TRBD1 (6 bases). CDR3 nucleotide sequence: TGTGCCAGCAGTTATTCTCCCGGGACAAAAAAACTGTTTTTT. Translating it yields CASSYSPGTKKLFF.